This T cell receptor (beta chain) derives from a study of blood T cell repertoires in COVID-19. Turning to the study itself: Whether acute or convalescent, the COVID-19 samples came from the United States, Italy and Spain. In each case, the material was cDNA or gDNA derived from T cells, B-cell-depleted T cells, or PBMCs.

Seattle-derived patients entered the study during active infection and were followed longitudinally. Trimming cost V 5 bases and J 4 bases, with 9 bases left between them. Germline V CDR1 and CDR2: DFQATT, SNEGSKA (reference sequence). The CDR3 runs to 11 residues. In the original analysis: How many nucleated cells were present was estimated from reference gene primer amplification. Using immunoSEQ multiplex PCR, the repertoire was profiled, and TCRdb retains in-frame clones only, with some absent. V, J and clone size reflect that table, while D and trimming were determined from the DNA. Of about 130,000 clones in the sample, roughly four fifths were seen once.

The V and J genes are TRBV20-1 and TRBJ2-7; possibly TRBD2 for D (5 bases). The origin of this receptor is a man aged 25 to 40 with COVID-19, enrolled during active disease. Sequencing was performed on peripheral blood. CDR3 coding DNA: TGCAGTGCTCTACTAGGGTACGAGCAGTACTTC. This sequence encodes CSALLGYEQYF.